This T cell receptor (beta chain) was retrieved from a study of regulatory T cells in long-lasting Graves disease. HTBI primers from iRepertoire and Arm-PCR of CDR3 regions yielded the TCR beta libraries. TCRdb independently ran MiXCR on the multiplex PCR reads; one entry per CDR3 protein. This table has roughly 440,000 distinct CDR3 sequences, 16% appearing once. Time point: newly diagnosed GD, antithyroid drugs for less than 3 months. Following extraction of RNA from PBMCs, that RNA was used to make the TCR library. General observations from the study: What was studied was peripheral blood only, and not thyroid tissue.

Remarks on this clonotype: What it binds is not known. A much more abundant neighbour one base away suggests this may be a read error.

The sample also formed part of further work on T cells in Graves' hyperthyroidism and ophthalmopathy. Per that study: Carried out on the TCR CDR3, a first-round RT-PCR used the HTBI primer set. Peripheral blood also featured most of the thyroid clonotypes expanded above 0.001. Ophthalmopathy was told apart from stable hyperthyroidism by a 13 V-J model.

This material consisted of peripheral blood mononuclear cells (PBMCs), taken at new diagnosis, from a patient treated with antithyroid drugs. This TCR was sampled from a woman in her late teens or twenties with Graves disease.

This CDR3 reads CATSRRGDGDTQYF. The CDR3 bases are TGTGCCACCAGCAGAAGGGGTGACGGAGATACGCAGTATTTT. The chain carries TRBV15 and TRBJ2-3; D is perhaps TRBD1 (5 bases). Germline V gives CDR1 LNHNV, CDR2 YYDKDF (reference sequence). V lost 2 bases and J 5 bases, leaving 11 bases between the germline ends. This CDR3 has 14 residues.